One and the same sample provided the 11 T cell receptor beta chains below, sequenced in a study of T-cell reconstitution after alpha-beta-depleted transplantation in children. Preparation of the TCRbeta library was carried out with unique molecular identifiers. TCRdb recomputed calls from the PCR reads with MiXCR, one row per CDR3 protein. The data contain approximately 290,000 distinct CDR3 sequences, under 14% of them seen just once; the ten biggest clones take up about a quarter. The sequencing used peripheral blood, collected 180 days after TCRalphabeta/CD19-depleted stem cell transplant. Every receptor here comes from a male patient between 2 and 9 years old who had a stem cell transplant for chronic granulomatous disease, so the T cells may come from the graft donor.

A few counts support this clonotype. The rearrangement joins TRBV5-1 to TRBJ1-1; D remains ambiguous. Trimming removed 2 bases from V and 3 bases from J, with 11 bases in between. This CDR3 has 14 residues. Germline V gene lookup returns CDR1 SGHRS and CDR2 YFSETQ. CDR3 sequence reads: CASSFRRRDTEAFF. The CDR3 DNA reads TGCGCCAGCAGCTTCAGACGACGGGACACTGAAGCTTTCTTT.

This clonotype was observed many times. J is TRBJ2-3 and V is TRBV5-1; D could derive from TRBD1 or TRBD2 (5 bases each). The V end lost 2 bases, the J end lost 1 base, and 11 bases lay between the germline ends. In germline, CDR1 is SGHRS, CDR2 YFSETQ. The CDR3 length is 15 residues. The CDR3 coding sequence is TGCGCCAGCAGCTTCGCACTAGGGGGCACAGATACGCAGTATTTT. This sequence encodes CASSFALGGTDTQYF.

This clonotype was observed many times. V and J are TRBV7-9 and TRBJ1-3; no definite D call. The V end lost 3 bases, the J end lost 0 bases, and 6 bases lay between the germline ends. Germline V gene sequence: CDR1 SEHNR, CDR2 FQNEAQ (reference sequence). There are 14 residues in the CDR3. CDR3 DNA: TGTGCCAGCAGCTTTGGGAGCTCTGGAAACACCATATATTTT. Protein sequence: CASSFGSSGNTIYF.

The gene calls are TRBV20-1 and TRBJ1-5, with D maybe TRBD1 (5 bases). Germline V gene sequence: CDR1 DFQATT, CDR2 SNEGSKA (reference sequence). The CDR3 runs to 13 residues. The V end lost 6 bases, the J end lost 4 bases, and 13 bases lay between the germline ends. The CDR3 nucleotides read TGCAGTGCCGGGACGACCCCTAATCAGCCCCAGCATTTT. It yields the protein CSAGTTPNQPQHF.

Many counts were recorded for this clonotype. The J gene is TRBJ2-2, the V gene TRBV12-3 or TRBV12-4, with 7 nucleotides matching TRBD2. The CDR3 has 16 amino acids. V lost 0 bases and J lost 4; bases outside the gene matches: 5. CDR3 in DNA: TGTGCCAGCAGTTTAGCGCTAGGGAGGGGCACCGGGGAGCTGTTTTTT. Residues: CASSLALGRGTGELFF.

At least ten counts were recorded for this clonotype. This chain links TRBV9 with TRBJ2-2; D is uncertain. Trimming took off 0 bases at V and 7 bases at J, with 16 bases between the two ends. Germline CDR1 and CDR2: SGDLS and YYNGEE. This CDR3 contains 16 residues. The CDR3 DNA reads TGTGCCAGCAGCGTAGCCGACGGCCCCCGAAACGGGGAGCTGTTTTTT. Encoded protein: CASSVADGPRNGELFF.

This clonotype was found a few times. This rearrangement joins TRBV20-1 to TRBJ2-2, with TRBD2 matching over 9 bases. The CDR3 covers 14 residues. Germline assignment: CDR1 DFQATT and CDR2 SNEGSKA (reference sequence). After removal of 5 bases from V and 4 bases from J, the junction contained 5 bases not matched to a gene. This CDR3 is CSARTSVSTGELFF. Here the CDR3 DNA reads TGCAGTGCTCGGACTAGCGTCAGCACCGGGGAGCTGTTTTTT.

As concerns this clonotype: A single base separates this from a much larger clone, so it may be a read error. The CDR3 loop reads CASNPGSGGVISYEQYF. The CDR3 bases are TGTGCCAGCAACCCCGGAAGCGGAGGGGTGATCTCCTACGAGCAGTACTTC. The chain combines TRBV6-1 with TRBJ2-7; the D gene is possibly TRBD2 (6 bases). Germline CDR1 is MNHNS and CDR2 is SASEGT. The CDR3 covers 17 residues. Trimming removed 7 bases from V and 0 bases from J, with 22 bases in between.

In this sample, this clonotype turned up many times. V is TRBV3-1 and J is TRBJ2-1; D is ambiguous. The germline V gene encodes CDR1 LGHDT and CDR2 YNNKEL (reference sequence). This CDR3 region has 14 residues. The V end was cut by 1 base, the J end by 7 bases, with 11 bases between. CDR3 nucleotides: TGTGCCAGCAGCCAAGGGTTGGCTAAAAATGAGCAGTTCTTC. It is translated as CASSQGLAKNEQFF.

This clonotype was observed at least ten times. The V gene is TRBV20-1, the J gene TRBJ2-5; D perhaps matches TRBD1 (5 bases). The CDR3 runs 12 residues. Trimming stripped 3 bases from V and 7 bases from J, with 12 bases between. In germline, CDR1 is DFQATT, CDR2 SNEGSKA (reference sequence). CDR3 region: CSASPGRATQYF. The CDR3 DNA reads as TGCAGTGCTAGTCCAGGGCGAGCGACCCAGTACTTC.

This clonotype has at least ten counts. The J gene is TRBJ2-3, the V gene TRBV19; D is possibly TRBD1 (6 bases). This CDR3 has 17 residues. Germline V gives CDR1 LNHDA, CDR2 SQIVND (reference sequence). The germline V and J ends were trimmed by 2 bases and 1 base, with 16 bases remaining between them. In DNA, the CDR3 is TGTGCCAGTAGTATAAGTATGTGGGACACACGCACAGATACGCAGTATTTT. Translating gives CASSISMWDTRTDTQYF.